The present T cell receptor (beta chain) was sequenced within a study of blood T cell repertoires in COVID-19. V dropped 0 bases and J dropped 2 bases, with 9 bases sitting between them. The CDR3 has 14 residues. The germline V gene encodes CDR1 SGDLS and CDR2 YYNGEE. This clone showed up just a few times. Profiling relied on immunoSEQ multiplex PCR, and the TCRdb table lists in-frame clones only, not all of them. Of approximately 11,000 clones listed, almost 85% are singletons. The sequenced sample consisted of peripheral blood. The TCR was taken from a man between 45 and 60 years old with active COVID-19. V usage is TRBV9 and J usage is TRBJ2-7; D is uncertain. CDR3 nucleotide sequence: TGTGCCAGCAGCGTAGTCCCTGGGCCCTACGAGCAGTACTTC. As protein: CASSVVPGPYEQYF.